This T cell receptor beta chain appears in the sequencing data of a study of T cell repertoires in cytomegalovirus infection. Looking at the study overall: Through public TCR beta signatures, both CMV infection and matching HLA type were indicated. Study-level points and caveats: There were HLA-C-restricted CMV-specific TCR beta clonotypes dominating the ex vivo response. Carriers of CMV plus the relevant HLA were identified by cumulative public TCR beta family frequency.

TCRdb passed the reads through MiXCR, listing each CDR3 protein once. The data hold tens of thousands of distinct CDR3 sequences, with 4% observed a single time. Many counts were recorded for this clonotype. Its target is not known. The CDR3 spans 14 residues. Germline CDR1 is MDHEN and CDR2 is SYDVKM. Trimming pared 3 bases from V and 5 bases from J, leaving 14 bases between. The J gene is TRBJ2-7, the V gene TRBV28; D is unclear. Sequenced: PBMCs. The sequence was collected from a human donor in good health (CMV status not recorded). Some clones in this sample may be carry-over from other donors' samples. The CDR3, as DNA: TGTGCCAGCAGTTTTGTCACGGCCCCTGACGAGCAGTACTTC. It encodes CASSFVTAPDEQYF.